These 16 T cell receptor beta chains originate from one sample sequenced in a study of blood T cells in healthy people across ages. Through a sample-barcoded 5' primer and a J-beta primer mix, a second PCR was run for roughly 6 to 12 cycles. TCRdb independently ran MiXCR on the 5' RACE reads; one entry per CDR3 protein. The sample contains about 760,000 distinct CDR3 sequences, 56% of which appear only once. Sequenced: blood. These receptors originate from a man aged 35 to 55 in good health.

The chain carries TRBV10-3 and TRBJ2-5; 9 nucleotides agree with TRBD2. Germline V gene lookup returns CDR1 ENHRY and CDR2 SYGVKD. The CDR3 length is 17 residues. J was trimmed by 1 base and V by 5 bases; bases with no gene match: 11. Here the CDR3 reads CAISIRTSATTQETQYF. The CDR3 DNA follows: TGTGCCATCAGTATCAGGACTAGCGCTACCACCCAAGAGACCCAGTACTTC.

V gene TRBV29-1 combines with J gene TRBJ2-3; D possibly corresponds to TRBD1 (5 bases). The germline V and J ends were trimmed by 5 bases and 0 bases, with 24 bases remaining between them. This CDR3 comprises 18 residues. CDR1 and CDR2 (germline): SQVTM, ANQGSEA. The CDR3 coding sequence is TGCAGCGTTATGACAGCGAAGCACTCTTTTGATAGCACAGATACGCAGTATTTT. This translates into CSVMTAKHSFDSTDTQYF.

This clonotype has more than one count but fewer than ten. The junction shows a germline mismatch at one end, possibly a read error. V gene TRBV4-1 combines with J gene TRBJ1-2; D gene ambiguous. CDR1 MGHRA and CDR2 YSYEKL come from the germline V gene. This CDR3 region has 12 residues. The CDR3 nucleotides are TGCGCCAGCAGCCAAGTCCAGGATGGCTATACCTTC. This gives the protein CASSQVQDGYTF.

A word on this clonotype: Just one base apart from a much larger clone, this may be a read error. CDR3 coding DNA: TGTGCCAGCACCCAACAGGGGGGAGGCTGCACCTTC. Residues: CASTQQGGGCTF. V usage is TRBV12-3 or TRBV12-4 and J usage is TRBJ1-2; TRBD1 aligns across 8 bases. The CDR3 has 12 residues.

The chain is built from TRBV20-1 and TRBJ2-6, with unresolved D. V was trimmed by 3 bases and J by 0 bases, leaving 6 bases between them. Germline CDR1 is DFQATT and CDR2 is SNEGSKA (reference sequence). The CDR3 is made up of 14 amino acids. The CDR3 here is CSARASSGANVLTF. The CDR3 nucleotides read TGCAGTGCTAGGGCGAGCTCTGGGGCCAACGTCCTGACTTTC.

The chain joins TRBV7-2 to TRBJ2-2; no firm D call. This CDR3 has 11 residues. Germline V gene lookup returns CDR1 SGHTA and CDR2 FQGNSA. Trimming removed 2 bases at V and 12 bases at J, with 7 bases between. CDR3 nucleotide sequence: TGTGCCAGCAGCTTATTTCGGCAGCTGTTTTTT. Translation gives CASSLFRQLFF.

The genes are TRBV6-6 and TRBJ1-1; D not resolved. V was clipped by 5 bases and J by 1 base, with 8 bases between them. This CDR3 contains 13 residues. Germline CDR1 is MNHNY and CDR2 is SVGAGI (reference sequence). CDR3 region: CASSTTRNTEAFF. For the CDR3, the DNA is TGTGCCAGCAGTACCACAAGGAACACTGAAGCTTTCTTT.

CDR3 DNA: TGTGCCAGCGGATTCTATTCCGCCGGGTCAGATACGCAGTATTTT. Its protein is CASGFYSAGSDTQYF. J is TRBJ2-3 and V is TRBV28, with no clear D. V was pared by 8 bases and J by 4 bases, with 19 bases between. Germline CDR1 is MDHEN and CDR2 is SYDVKM. CDR3 length: 15 residues. Supplemented by reference TRBV28 and TRBJ2-3, the full variable domain reads DVKVTQSSRYLVKRTGEKVFLECVQDMDHENMFWYRQDPGLGLRLIYFSYDVKMKEKGDIPEGYSVSREKKERFSLILESASTNQTSMYLCASGFYSAGSDTQYFGPGTRLTVL.

CDR3 protein: CAISGPGQEQYF. CDR3 DNA: TGTGCCATCAGTGGGCCGGGACAGGAGCAGTACTTC. V usage is TRBV10-3 and J usage is TRBJ2-7; 7 positions match TRBD1. V lost 4 bases to trimming and J lost 7 bases; unmatched junction nucleotides: 4. The CDR3 has 12 residues. Germline-derived CDR1 and CDR2 are ENHRY and SYGVKD.

The V call is TRBV7-2, the J call TRBJ2-5, with no clear D. The CDR3 extends over 15 amino acids. Trimming removed 5 bases from V and 4 bases from J, with 17 bases in between. In germline, CDR1 is SGHTA, CDR2 FQGNSA. CDR3 region: CASSTKGLSGETQYF. In DNA form, the CDR3 reads TGTGCCAGCAGCACGAAGGGCCTCTCCGGAGAGACCCAGTACTTC.

This chain joins TRBV29-1 and TRBJ2-3; weak D call: TRBD2 (6 bases). Between the trimmed V and J ends, which lost 4 bases and 0 bases, there was a span of 11 bases. The germline V gene encodes CDR1 SQVTM and CDR2 ANQGSEA. CDR3 length equals 14 residues. The CDR3 DNA reads TGCAGCGTTGGTGGTGGGAGGAGCACAGATACGCAGTATTTT. Protein product: CSVGGGRSTDTQYF.

V usage is TRBV4-1 and J usage is TRBJ2-6; perhaps D is TRBD1 or TRBD2 (6 bases each). CDR1 is MGHRA and CDR2 is YSYEKL in the germline V gene. V shed 1 base and J shed 3 bases, with 13 bases lying between them. This CDR3 region has 17 residues. CDR3 in DNA: TGCGCCAGCAGCCAAGGAGGGGGGCGCGGTGGGGCCAACGTCCTGACTTTC. Protein: CASSQGGGRGGANVLTF.

V gene TRBV6-2 or TRBV6-3 combines with J gene TRBJ2-3; TRBD1 matches 8 bases. Germline V gene sequence: CDR1 MNHEY, CDR2 SVGEGT. CDR3 length equals 15 residues. V lost 4 bases, J lost 4 bases, and 7 bases stayed unmatched. For the CDR3, the DNA is TGTGCCAGCAGTTTTCTCCAGGGGGCGTCAGATACGCAGTATTTT. Protein: CASSFLQGASDTQYF.

This chain joins TRBV7-2 and TRBJ2-1, with 11 nucleotides matching TRBD1. V was pared by 5 bases and J by 0 bases, with 15 bases of the junction left unmatched. Germline assignment: CDR1 SGHTA and CDR2 FQGNSA. This CDR3 is 20 amino acids long. This CDR3 is CASSIKDRGRLLSSYNEQFF. The CDR3 nucleotides are TGTGCCAGCAGCATAAAGGACAGGGGGCGATTACTTAGCTCCTACAATGAGCAGTTCTTC.

The chain carries TRBV7-2 and TRBJ1-4, with D tentatively TRBD1 (5 bases). V was clipped by 4 bases and J by 6 bases, with 12 bases between them. The CDR3 has 14 amino acids. Looked up from germline, CDR1 is SGHTA and CDR2 is FQGNSA. CDR3 DNA: TGTGCCAGCAGCTATTCTGGGGGGGATGAAAAACTGTTTTTT. This translates into CASSYSGGDEKLFF.

This clonotype was counted many times. CDR3 DNA sequence: TGTGCCAGCTCACCAGGACTAGCGGGAGCTAAAAACATTCAGTACTTC. It yields the protein CASSPGLAGAKNIQYF. J is TRBJ2-4 and V is TRBV18; the match to TRBD2 covers 13 bases. The J segment lost 4 bases and the V segment lost 2 bases, leaving 2 bases of the junction unmatched. The CDR3 runs 16 residues. The germline gives CDR1 KGHSH, CDR2 LQKENI.